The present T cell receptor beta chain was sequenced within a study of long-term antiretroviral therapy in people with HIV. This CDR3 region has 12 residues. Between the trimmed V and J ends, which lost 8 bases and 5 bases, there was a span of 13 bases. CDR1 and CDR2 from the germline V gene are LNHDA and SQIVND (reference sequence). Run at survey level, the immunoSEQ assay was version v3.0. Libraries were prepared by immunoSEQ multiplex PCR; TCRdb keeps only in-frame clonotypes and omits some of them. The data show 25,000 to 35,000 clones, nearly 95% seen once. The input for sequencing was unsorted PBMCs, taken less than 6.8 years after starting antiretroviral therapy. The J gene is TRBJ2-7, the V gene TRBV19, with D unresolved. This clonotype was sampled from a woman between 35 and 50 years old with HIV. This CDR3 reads CASSPLGDEQYF. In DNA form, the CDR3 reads TGTGCCAGTTCTCCCCTTGGGGACGAGCAGTACTTC.